This entry lists 26 T cell receptor beta chains sequenced from one sample in a study of shared clonotypes between healthy human individuals. Repertoires were generated with immunoSEQ multiplex PCR, while TCRdb's copy carries only in-frame clones and drops some. The table records over 2 million clones, about 95% of them present only once. The naive CD8 fraction comprised CD45RO-negative cells positively selected for CCR7 and excluded terminally differentiated effector memory CD45RA+ cells. Material: naive CD8+ T cells sorted from blood. These receptor sequences come from a man between 18 and 35 years old in good health.

The chain links TRBV6-5 to TRBJ1-4; TRBD1 is a possible D gene (5 bases). The germline gives CDR1 MNHEY, CDR2 SVGAGI. V was pared by 0 bases and J by 6 bases, with 14 bases between. This CDR3 region has 16 residues. The DNA for the CDR3 is TGTGCCAGCAGTTACTCCAGGGAACGCTCCGATGAAAAACTGTTTTTT. Translating it yields CASSYSRERSDEKLFF.

The chain uses TRBV5-6 and TRBJ1-6, with D tentatively TRBD1 (6 bases). Germline V gene data show CDR1 as SGHDT and CDR2 as YYEEEE. This CDR3 has 14 amino acids. Trimming took off 4 bases at V and 6 bases at J, with 11 bases between the two ends. DNA for the CDR3: TGTGCCAGCAGCCCCCCAGGGGCTAATTCACCCCTCCACTTT. Its translation is CASSPPGANSPLHF.

With regard to this clone: At the DNA level, this CDR3 is encoded by other sequences in the same sample as well. V is TRBV7-9 and J is TRBJ2-7; perhaps TRBD1 as D (6 bases). From germline, CDR1 is SEHNR and CDR2 FQNEAQ (reference sequence). V gave up 1 base and J gave up 5 bases, with 6 bases separating them. CDR3 length equals 12 residues. The CDR3 bases are TGTGCCAGCAGCTTAGGACAGGACGAGCAGTACTTC. Amino acid sequence: CASSLGQDEQYF.

This rearrangement joins TRBV27 to TRBJ2-2; TRBD1 might be the D (6 bases). V was shortened by 6 bases and J by 4 bases, with 15 bases between the two germline ends. Germline V gives CDR1 MNHEY, CDR2 SMNVEV (reference sequence). The CDR3 is 15 residues long. The CDR3 DNA follows: TGTGCCAGCAGGCCGTTAGGACAGAGCACCGGGGAGCTGTTTTTT. Amino acids: CASRPLGQSTGELFF.

V usage is TRBV11-2 and J usage is TRBJ2-3, with D possibly called TRBD1 or TRBD2 (6 bases each). Germline loops: CDR1 SGHAT, CDR2 FQNNGV. V gave up 5 bases and J gave up 3 bases, with 15 bases separating them. This CDR3 comprises 15 residues. CDR3: CASSQYWGATDTQYF. CDR3 nucleotides: TGTGCCAGCAGCCAATACTGGGGGGCTACAGATACGCAGTATTTT.

This chain uses TRBV4-1 with TRBJ2-7; D is perhaps TRBD2 (5 bases). V lost 2 bases to trimming and J lost 3 bases, with 20 bases between them. The CDR3 consists of 17 residues. The germline V gene has CDR1 MGHRA and CDR2 YSYEKL. The CDR3 is CASSQILESTRGYEQYF. CDR3 DNA sequence: TGCGCCAGCAGCCAAATACTAGAGTCCACCCGGGGCTACGAGCAGTACTTC.

V and J are TRBV10-1 and TRBJ1-3; TRBD1 aligns across 9 bases. There are 14 residues in the CDR3. The V gene end was trimmed by 5 bases and the J gene end by 4 bases; junction bases not matched to a gene: 3. Per the germline V gene, CDR1 is WNHNN and CDR2 is SYGVQD (reference sequence). The CDR3 here is CASSTGTGGNTIYF. The CDR3 DNA follows: TGCGCCAGCAGTACCGGGACAGGGGGAAACACCATATATTTT.

In the case of this clone: The sample holds other DNA sequences that translate to the same CDR3. The rearrangement links TRBV27 to TRBJ2-7; D could derive from TRBD1 or TRBD2 (6 bases each). Per germline, CDR1 MNHEY and CDR2 SMNVEV (reference sequence). The CDR3 totals 14 residues. V lost 3 bases, J lost 4 bases, and 13 bases lay in between. The CDR3 loop reads CASSLVGGSYEQYF. The CDR3 DNA reads TGTGCCAGCAGTTTGGTGGGGGGCTCGTACGAGCAGTACTTC.

The chain recombines TRBV29-1 with TRBJ2-3, with 11 bases lining up with TRBD2. The CDR3 is 15 residues long. CDR1 and CDR2 (germline): SQVTM, ANQGSEA. With 2 bases clipped from V and 2 bases from J, the junction kept 3 bases outside the gene matches. CDR3 protein: CSVETSGGITDTQYF. CDR3 bases: TGCAGCGTTGAAACTAGCGGGGGCATCACAGATACGCAGTATTTT.

The rearrangement uses TRBV2 and TRBJ2-7; TRBD1 agrees at 10 bases. In germline, CDR1 is SNHLY, CDR2 FYNNEI. The CDR3 has 15 amino acids. V dropped 2 bases and J dropped 5; count of bases not matched to a gene: 6. The CDR3 protein is CASSESGTGVDEQYF. The CDR3 nucleotides read TGTGCCAGCAGTGAATCCGGGACAGGGGTGGACGAGCAGTACTTC.

For this clone: Other DNA sequences within the sample encode an identical CDR3. J is TRBJ2-3 and V is TRBV6-1, with 7 bases identical to TRBD2. Germline CDR1 reads MNHNS; CDR2 reads SASEGT. This CDR3 contains 15 residues. V lost 0 bases to trimming and J lost 1 base; unmatched junction nucleotides: 1. CDR3 sequence: CASSEAAGGTDTQYF. CDR3 bases: TGTGCCAGCAGTGAAGCTGCGGGGGGCACAGATACGCAGTATTTT.

The chain recombines TRBV4-1 with TRBJ1-5; the D gene is possibly TRBD1 (5 bases). The CDR3 is 16 amino acids. The germline CDR1 and CDR2 sequences are MGHRA and YSYEKL. Trimming took 0 bases from V and 6 from J, leaving 15 bases between them. The CDR3, as DNA: TGCGCCAGCAGCCAAGATAGCGGCGGGGACGGTCAGCCCCAGCATTTT. Protein sequence: CASSQDSGGDGQPQHF.

To note about this clone: The same CDR3 arises from other DNA sequences in this sample as well. This chain joins TRBV19 and TRBJ2-7; the match to TRBD1 covers 9 bases. In germline, CDR1 is LNHDA, CDR2 SQIVND (reference sequence). The J segment lost 3 bases and the V segment lost 3 bases, leaving 3 bases of the junction unmatched. The CDR3 has 14 residues. The CDR3 loop is CASSISDRGYEQYF. The CDR3 nucleotides are TGTGCCAGTAGTATCTCGGACAGGGGCTACGAGCAGTACTTC.

The chain links TRBV5-4 to TRBJ1-1; 7 nucleotides line up with TRBD1. The ends lost 2 bases at V and 0 bases at J; junction bases unmatched: 1. In germline, CDR1 is SGHNT, CDR2 YYREEE (reference sequence). This CDR3 contains 14 residues. The CDR3: CASSFDRVNTEAFF. CDR3 coding DNA: TGTGCCAGCAGCTTTGACAGGGTGAACACTGAAGCTTTCTTT.

The rearrangement uses TRBV7-9 and TRBJ2-2, with D possibly being TRBD1 (6 bases). The CDR3 sequence is 16 residues long. Trimming removed 2 bases at V and 0 bases at J, with 10 bases between. Per germline, CDR1 SEHNR and CDR2 FQNEAQ (reference sequence). This chain's CDR3 is CASSLPGQSNTGELFF. The CDR3 coding sequence is TGTGCCAGCAGCTTACCCGGACAGTCGAACACCGGGGAGCTGTTTTTT. The variable domain in full, with the rest retrieved from reference TRBV7-9 and TRBJ2-2, is DTGVSQNPRHKITKRGQNVTFRCDPISEHNRLYWYRQTLGQGPEFLTYFQNEAQLEKSRLLSDRFSAERPKGSFSTLEIQRTEQGDSAMYLCASSLPGQSNTGELFFGEGSRLTVL.

The chain uses TRBV6-5 and TRBJ2-1, with D possibly being TRBD1 or TRBD2 (5 bases each). CDR3 length: 15 amino acids. Trimming pared 5 bases from V and 9 bases from J, leaving 20 bases between. Germline CDR1 and CDR2: MNHEY and SVGAGI. Here the CDR3 DNA reads TGTGCCAGCAGTCGCGACCTTCGGGGCGTGGCTGAGCAGTTCTTC. It translates to CASSRDLRGVAEQFF.

CDR3 in amino acids: CASSLRETQYF. For the CDR3, the DNA is TGTGCCAGCAGCCTTAGAGAGACCCAGTACTTC. The J gene is TRBJ2-5, the V gene TRBV5-8, with D unclear. This CDR3 is 11 amino acids long. Germline-derived CDR1 and CDR2 are SGHTS and YDEGEE. V was pared by 4 bases and J by 4 bases, with 5 bases between.

This sequence joins TRBV7-6 and TRBJ2-7; D is undetermined. CDR1 is SGHVS, CDR2 FNYEAQ, per germline. This CDR3 is 14 amino acids long. V was trimmed by 1 base and J by 5 bases, leaving 12 bases between them. The CDR3 bases are TGTGCCAGCAGCTTAGGAGCTGGCGCGGACGAGCAGTACTTC. Translation gives CASSLGAGADEQYF. The entire variable domain, with the rest obtained from reference TRBV7-6 and TRBJ2-7, is as follows: GAGVSQSPRYKVTKRGQDVALRCDPISGHVSLYWYRQALGQGPEFLTYFNYEAQQDKSGLPNDRFSAERPEGSISTLTIQRTEQRDSAMYRCASSLGAGADEQYFGPGTRLTVT.

This chain uses TRBV4-1 with TRBJ1-2; 9 bases are a match to TRBD1. CDR1 is MGHRA, CDR2 YSYEKL, per germline. Trimming removed 4 bases from V and 5 bases from J; junction bases left unmatched: 8. The CDR3 is 15 residues long. The CDR3 DNA reads TGCGCCAGCAGCCCCCGGGCCGGGACAGGGTATGGCTACACCTTC. Translated: CASSPRAGTGYGYTF.

V usage is TRBV27 and J usage is TRBJ2-5, with 11 bases lining up with TRBD2. Losses at the gene ends were 6 bases for V and 1 base for J; bases not matched to a gene: 7. This CDR3 has 16 residues. The germline gives CDR1 MNHEY, CDR2 SMNVEV (reference sequence). CDR3 loop: CASRRTSGGPQETQYF. CDR3 nucleotide sequence: TGTGCCAGCAGACGTACTAGCGGGGGTCCCCAAGAGACCCAGTACTTC.

This clone was observed once. The chain has TRBV29-1 and TRBJ1-1, with D possibly TRBD1 on 5 matching bases. Germline CDR1 reads SQVTM; CDR2 reads ANQGSEA. V was shortened by 7 bases and J by 5 bases, with 14 bases between the two germline ends. This CDR3 has 12 amino acids. The CDR3 sequence: CSAWGTRTEAFF. For the CDR3, the DNA is TGCAGCGCTTGGGGCACGAGAACTGAAGCTTTCTTT.

The chain links TRBV30 to TRBJ1-2, with D tentatively TRBD1 (6 bases). The CDR3 extends over 14 amino acids. Trimming removed 0 bases at V and 3 bases at J, with 11 bases between. The V gene's germline CDR1 is GTSNPN and CDR2 SVGIG (reference sequence). CDR3 coding DNA: TGTGCCTGGAGTGTACTCAGGGGATACTATGGCTACACCTTC. Its translation: CAWSVLRGYYGYTF.

This clone has a single count. The chain uses TRBV7-9 and TRBJ2-3; 9 bases align to TRBD2. The CDR3 contains 18 residues. Germline V lookup: CDR1 SEHNR, CDR2 FQNEAQ (reference sequence). The ends lost 1 base at V and 5 bases at J; junction bases unmatched: 13. The CDR3 DNA sequence: TGTGCCAGCAGCTTAGGAATAGCGGGGGTCCGGGGACGAGATACGCAGTATTTT. Translated, it gives CASSLGIAGVRGRDTQYF.

The CDR3, as DNA: TGTGCCAGCAGTTTACGGGGGACTCGGCCCCAGCATTTT. Translating gives CASSLRGTRPQHF. The chain is built from TRBV27 and TRBJ1-5; tentatively, D is TRBD1 (5 bases). The V end was cut by 2 bases, the J end by 9 bases, with 11 bases between. CDR1 and CDR2 from the germline V gene are MNHEY and SMNVEV (reference sequence). This CDR3 comprises 13 residues.

The chain joins TRBV19 to TRBJ1-4, with TRBD1 matching over 10 bases. Unmatched junction bases numbered 8, after V lost 5 bases and J lost 8 bases. There are 15 residues in the CDR3. Germline V CDR1 and CDR2: LNHDA, SQIVND (reference sequence). CDR3 residues: CASSDPGQGFEKLFF. The CDR3 bases are TGTGCCAGTAGTGATCCGGGACAGGGGTTCGAAAAACTGTTTTTT.

CDR3 region: CASSLALEGRGREEQYF. DNA of the CDR3: TGTGCCAGCAGCTTAGCGCTCGAGGGCAGGGGGAGGGAAGAGCAGTACTTC. The V call is TRBV7-8, the J call TRBJ2-7; D assignment may be TRBD1 or TRBD2 (7 bases each). The V and J ends lost 0 bases and 7 bases respectively, with 22 bases between them. Germline assignment: CDR1 SGHVS and CDR2 FQNEAQ. This CDR3 region has 17 residues.